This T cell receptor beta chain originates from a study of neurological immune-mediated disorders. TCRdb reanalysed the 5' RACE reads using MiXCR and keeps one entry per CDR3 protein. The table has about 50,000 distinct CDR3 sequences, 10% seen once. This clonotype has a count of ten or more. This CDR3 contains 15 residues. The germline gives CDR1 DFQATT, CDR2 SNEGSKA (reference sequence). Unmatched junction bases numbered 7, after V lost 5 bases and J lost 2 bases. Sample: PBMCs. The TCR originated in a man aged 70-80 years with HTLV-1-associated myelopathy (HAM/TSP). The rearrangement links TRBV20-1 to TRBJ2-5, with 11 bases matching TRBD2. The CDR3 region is CSAGPGLAEQETQYF. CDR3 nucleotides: TGCAGTGCTGGGCCGGGACTAGCGGAACAAGAGACCCAGTACTTC.